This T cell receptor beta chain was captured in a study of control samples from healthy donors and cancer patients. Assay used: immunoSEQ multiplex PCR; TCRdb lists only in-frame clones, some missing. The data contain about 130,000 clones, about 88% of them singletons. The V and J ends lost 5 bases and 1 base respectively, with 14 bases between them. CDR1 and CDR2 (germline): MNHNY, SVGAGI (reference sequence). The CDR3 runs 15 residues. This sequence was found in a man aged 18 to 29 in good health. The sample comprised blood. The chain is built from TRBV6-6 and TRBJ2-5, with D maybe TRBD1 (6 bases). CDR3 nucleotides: TGTGCCAGCAGTCCGAGATCAGGGGTCCAAGAGACCCAGTACTTC. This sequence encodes CASSPRSGVQETQYF.